This T cell receptor beta chain was documented in a study of cytomegalovirus exposure and HLA in healthy donors (dated by TCRdb to 2015 to 2018). A note on the overall study: In an earlier analysis of under 600 of the donors, 250 to 350 Gb of sequence data and 117 million unique TCR beta sequences from about 179 million T cells were reported. Roughly 300 gigabases of sequencing data and about 92 million unique TCR sequences made up an early release that covered under 750 HLA-typed donors. The genetic ancestry cluster associated with self-reported Caucasian donors included 81% of the roughly 390 genotyped donors. The study aimed to test whether signatures of past pathogen exposure could be identified by cataloging public T cell receptors. The T cell repertoires of several hundred subjects were profiled by immunosequencing and related to cytomegalovirus serostatus. In addition to the first cohort of approximately 650 subjects, a separate validation cohort of over 90 different subjects was used. To predict cytomegalovirus infection status, the study brought together high-throughput TCR immunosequencing, statistical association of individual TCRs with disease status, and machine learning. To study patterns of TCR occurrence, a later analysis re-analyzed previously published TCR beta repertoires from around 660 donors and added high-resolution HLA genotyping. The later analysis used no new phenotypic data to find candidate immune exposures, relying instead on TCR beta sequences and their occurrence across donors. In an earlier analysis of 587 of the donors, high-throughput TCR beta sequencing was used to judge whether each TCR beta V gene segment behaved as functional or pseudogenic. Alongside the repertoire data, information on donor age, sex, ethnicity and CMV serostatus was compiled. Genome-wide SNP genotypes for about 60% of the 666 donors were used in a later genetic analysis, which treated that subset as a discovery cohort. Every repertoire in the discovery cohort had been generated on one and the same sequencing platform. Both class I and class II loci were covered by HLA typing, at four-digit resolution. The number of donors typed differed by locus, with about 629-640 for A, B, C, DRB1 and DQB1, 522 for DQA1, about 610 for DPA1, and around 430 for DPB1. Four or five DR-DQ haplotypes were handled as single units for association and clustering because linkage in the cohort was strong. Across about 380 genotyped donors of the cohort, an average of approximately 220,000 unique TCR beta nucleotide sequences per donor were sequenced, and 15% to 20% of those sequences were non-productive.

Receptor amplification or capture employed the immunoSEQ multiplex PCR assay. A mixture of 60 forward primers for TCR Vbeta segments and 13 reverse primers for TCR Jbeta segments was used in the multiplex PCR. The CDR3 region of rearranged TCR beta genes was amplified from genomic DNA with a multiplex PCR assay. Amplified TCR beta libraries were sequenced as 87-base-pair reads on the Illumina HiSeq System. The authors' analysis ran thus. Across the 640 or so repertoires, a later analysis counted 78 million or so unique TCR beta chains, approximately 12 million of which were shared by at least two donors. To remove PCR and sequencing errors, raw reads were error-corrected and collapsed into unique sequences using a nearest-neighbor algorithm that merged closely related sequences. CDR3 sequences were aligned to IMGT reference sequences to assign V, D and J gene segments. Each retained sequence needed at least a six-nucleotide match to both a V gene segment and a J gene segment. Rearrangements were classified as productive when the CDR3 lacked stop codons and remained in frame with V and J, and all other rearrangements were classified as non-productive. CDR3 was defined by IMGT convention, running from the second conserved V-encoded cysteine to the conserved J-encoded phenylalanine. In an earlier analysis of around 570 of the donors, sequences lacking an unambiguous match to a single V gene segment were excluded. In an earlier analysis of some 590 of the donors, a V segment was called functional when productive rearrangements were above 56.7%, and segregating when the standard deviation between donors exceeded 5%. A statistical classification framework was developed to diagnose cytomegalovirus status using the catalog of TCR beta chain sequences. A later analysis assigned V and J genes by comparing TCR nucleotide sequences with IMGT/GENE-DB human TR gene sequences. In a later analysis, CDR3 sequences and most-parsimonious VDJ recombination scenarios were assigned using the TCRdist pipeline. A later analysis defined each TCR beta chain by its CDR3 amino acid sequence plus V-gene family, and excluded reads lacking a unique V-gene family. As a way to deal with suspected cross-contamination and a sequencing artifact, a later analysis dropped roughly 620 nucleotide sequences that were highly shared and had low generation probability. In a later analysis, a clonal expansion index for each public chain was calculated from normalized within-repertoire ranks of inferred template counts. In a later analysis, generation probabilities were computed with a VDJ recombination model fitted to out-of-frame rearrangements, and the resulting probabilities were checked against IGoR. In a later analysis, hypergeometric tests were used to score TCR-TCR, TCR-HLA and TCR-CMV co-occurrence, with a repertoire-size bias correction applied to TCR pairs. False discovery rates were estimated in a later analysis by permuting HLA or CMV assignments 20 times. In a later analysis, co-occurring TCRs were grouped with DBSCAN, and TCRdist sequence similarity was added when clustering was performed within HLA-allele-positive subsets. Repertoires with fewer than 30,000 or more than 120,000 public chains, plus five repertoires with anomalous nucleotide sharing, were excluded from co-occurrence clustering. Imported from immuneACCESS, the table was reduced by TCRdb to in-frame sequences with V and J called. These copies leave out some clones; in studies compared against another copy, an unresolved V gene accounts for under half, and the cause of the remainder is not known. V, J and clone size are taken as reported in that table, and D and trimming were inferred from the DNA itself. For this sample there are about 130,000 clones; 70% to 85% appear just once. The ten largest account for 4% of the sample.

Points the paper makes about the study in general: The earlier analysis of fewer than 750 of the donors excluded some 15 rarely observed V segments, including chromosome 9 orphons, because counts were too low. While some public TCRs were present in many individuals, most TCR sequences turned up only very rarely across donors. Correlated functional status among segregating V segments might be attributable to linkage disequilibrium, but an unknown experimental factor could not be ruled out. CMV serostatus was the only immune exposure information available for the cohort. In vitro tests confirmed that a few of the cytomegalovirus-associated TCR beta chains recognize cytomegalovirus antigens. The authors suggested that the approach could potentially be generalized to other disease states and immunological phenotypes. In a later analysis, HLA-associated TCR beta chains showed more clonal expansion and lower generation probabilities than non-associated chains that were equally common. Compared with the 666-donor mean, donors in an Asian-associated ancestry cluster had fewer N-insertions in productive TCRs, according to a later genetic analysis. Several of the top co-occurrence clusters appeared to be linked to parvovirus B19, influenza, CMV and Epstein-Barr virus, according to a later analysis. A later analysis associated 16,951 TCR beta sequences with specific HLA alleles at a false discovery rate of 0.05. In a later analysis, most CMV-associated TCR beta chains were found to appear HLA-restricted, with HLA associations seemingly driven largely by CMV exposure. The study listed 150 to 200 TCR beta chains as associated with cytomegalovirus. In a later genetic analysis, a missense DCLRE1C variant was associated with V-gene and J-gene trimming of TCR beta chains, and the association was replicated in an independent cohort. A later analysis found that TCR association rates varied across HLA loci, with DRB1 alleles showing the most associated TCRs and HLA-C alleles the fewest. The classifier was reported to diagnose cytomegalovirus status with high specificity and sensitivity in both the original cohort and the validation cohort. A further reported finding was that TCR beta sequences accurately predicted the HLA-A and HLA-B alleles for most subjects in the first cohort. Because HLA typing was unavailable for some donors at each locus, only the typed subset was used in association tests. Presence/absence analyses assumed roughly uniform sequencing depth across donors, an assumption that may not hold. The 87-base-pair reads could not distinguish some IMGT-functional V segments, including TRBV6-2 and TRBV6-3, so those segments were excluded. Broadly in line with IMGT annotations, most TCR beta V segments showed up in productive rearrangements about 87% or about 30% of the time in an earlier analysis of several hundred of the donors. This cohort had only TCR beta chains sequenced, and the lack of alpha or paired-chain data limited which features could be detected. The sequencing pipeline was judged likely to have produced a cluster of highly shared sequence variants as a technical artifact. Strong co-occurrence of HLA alleles, especially DR and DQ, made assigning TCR associations to individual alleles difficult.

On this clone: Its antigen remains unidentified. Base qualities are missing; no much larger clone stands one base away.

The cohort comprised approximately 700 healthy bone marrow donors. At the time of sampling, every cohort member was nominally healthy, though immune exposures that went unrecorded were likely present. The donor was CMV seropositive and was included in the group of 270 or so seropositive cohort members. A peripheral blood sample was provided by each donor, and peripheral blood mononuclear cells were used for TCR beta sequencing. The Qiagen DNeasy Blood Extraction Kit was used to extract genomic DNA from the blood cell samples. CDR1 and CDR2, per the germline V gene (reference sequence), are GTSNPN and SVGIG. Here V drops 1 base and J drops 4 bases, and the junction holds 3 bases not matched to any gene. Its CDR3 holds 13 amino acids, cysteine through phenylalanine. The entry retains the CDR3 DNA only, 39 bases that are in frame from base 1.

The origin of this receptor is a man in his forties in good health and CMV-seropositive. The chain employs TRBV30 and TRBJ2-5; the central 7 bases match TRBD2. Source material: PBMCs. In nucleotides, the sequence is TGTGCCTGGAGTGGAGGGAGGGGAGAGACCCAGTACTTC. It specifies CAWSGGRGETQYF.